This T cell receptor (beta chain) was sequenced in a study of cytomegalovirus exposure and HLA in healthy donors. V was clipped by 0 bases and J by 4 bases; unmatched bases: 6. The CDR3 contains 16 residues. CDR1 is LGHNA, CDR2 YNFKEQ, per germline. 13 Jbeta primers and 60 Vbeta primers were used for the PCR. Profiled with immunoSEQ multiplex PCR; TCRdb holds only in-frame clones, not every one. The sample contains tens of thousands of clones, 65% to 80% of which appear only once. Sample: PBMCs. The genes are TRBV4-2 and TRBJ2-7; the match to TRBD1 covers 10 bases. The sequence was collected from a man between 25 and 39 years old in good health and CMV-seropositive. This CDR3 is CASSQDRGTGEYEQYF. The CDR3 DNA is TGTGCCAGCAGCCAAGATCGGGGGACAGGGGAGTACGAGCAGTACTTC.